This T cell receptor beta chain originates from a study of cytomegalovirus exposure and HLA in healthy donors. General study points: A later analysis found TCR association rates differed by HLA locus, highest for DRB1 and lowest for HLA-C.

Germline CDR1 LNHDA, CDR2 SQIVND (reference sequence). The CDR3 loop spans 12 amino acids. V was shortened by 3 bases and J by 1 base, with 3 bases between the two germline ends. Many counts were recorded for this clone. Its cognate antigen is unknown. Use of 60 Vbeta and 13 Jbeta primers characterized the PCR. In the original processing: Some 11 million shared chains were among the roughly 80 million unique TCR beta chains that a later analysis counted. Clones were read by immunoSEQ multiplex PCR, and TCRdb kept only the in-frame ones, dropping some. That table is the source of V, J and clone size, and D and trimming were worked out from the DNA. The sample lists some 110,000 clones, 76% occurring once.

The sequence was collected from a man aged 35 to 55 in good health and CMV-seropositive. This rearrangement joins TRBV19 to TRBJ1-1; D ambiguous. Material for sequencing was PBMCs. The CDR3, as DNA: TGTGCCAGTAGTATGGCGAACACTGAAGCTTTCTTT. This sequence encodes CASSMANTEAFF.